This T cell receptor (beta chain) was sequenced in a study of human T cells and chemical hapten exposure (dated by TCRdb to the early 2020s). About the investigation overall: For sensitization, 2% DPC in acetone was applied to a 2 cm by 2 cm area of upper inner arm skin. Alopecia areata with under or over 50% scalp involvement, alopecia totalis and alopecia universalis were represented in the patient cohort, which was mostly female. Patch tests used Finn chambers with 0.01% DPC on the upper back, scored after 6 days by International Contact Dermatitis Research Group standards. Throughout the approximately 25-week study period, patients were also given weekly therapeutic DPC doses on the scalp. Some 29 alopecia patients gave blood for TCR sequencing at one to four time points (pre-sensitization, 2, 6 and 24 weeks). Blood samples were taken from patients before sensitization (week 0) and then at 2, 6 and about 24 weeks after DPC sensitization. Peripheral blood TCR repertoire changes were tracked in vivo in alopecia patients during primary and secondary sensitization to the hapten diphenylcyclopropenone (DPC). The libraries were sequenced as a pool, and the TCR yield per sample differed mostly because of small variations in library volumes within the pool.

On this clonotype: Its recognized antigen is unknown. Within one base of it there is no much larger clone, and no base qualities were kept.

There are 15 amino acids in the CDR3, from cysteine to phenylalanine inclusive. Only the CDR3 DNA is retained, 45 bases long and in frame from the first base. At the junction V is shortened by 1 base and J by 0 bases, with 8 bases in between. Sequences SGHKS (CDR1) and YYEKEE (CDR2) are obtained from the germline V gene (reference sequence). The intended sense of this specimen's time point label: patch test 1, 2 weeks after DPC sensitization. The treatment or condition label on this specimen signifies: therapeutic diphenylcyclopropenone sensitization with weekly scalp DPC. Blood at each patch-test visit was drawn before the patch test was applied. Eligible patients were aged 18 to 70, diagnosed with alopecia, deemed suitable for DPC therapy, and excluded if pregnant. Total RNA was extracted from unfractionated whole blood collected in Tempus Blood RNA tubes. Library preparation was by RACE. The sequencer listed for this sample is NextSeq 500. During library preparation, unique molecular identifiers were attached to individual cDNA molecules so that TCRs could be counted quantitatively and reproducibly. Both TCR alpha and TCR beta chains were sequenced from each blood RNA sample. The authors processed their data as follows. The median number of TCRs per sample was approximately 93,000, ranging from roughly 20,000 to 700,000. V, J and CDR3 annotation of the TCR reads was performed with the Decombinator software suite. For PS versus PT1 abundance plots, all samples were subsampled to the same number of TCRs (28,000). TCRs were defined as expanded if absent before sensitization and observed at least eight times at the 2-week time point. In TCRdb, the public reads were trimmed at Q25 with fastp and aligned with MiXCR, with productive beta chains retained. CDR3 protein sequences are deduplicated, and each keeps its most common genes and DNA. The V and J calls, along with clone size, are taken from TCRdb and not from the paper's own processing. Here the sample has approximately 80,000 distinct CDR3 sequences; about 10% occur a single time. The top ten hold 4% to 5% of the sample.

Paper-wide results and their limitations: After repeated subsampling, changes were observed in the strength of the expansion versus patch-test correlation and in the threshold at which the correlation became significant. Expanded TCRs formed significantly more large CDR3 similarity clusters than pre-sensitization or healthy control sets, consistent with antigen-driven responses. Because all patients had alopecia, a presumed autoimmune disease, the immune response of the patients might differ from that of healthy individuals. DPC sensitization did not change how many TCRs were above 1 in 1000 frequency, and no evidence was found of alterations in global repertoire structure. Patch test score correlated positively with the number of PT1 expanded TCRs, reaching significance at thresholds 8, 16 and 32 but not at 4.

This clonotype was obtained from a woman aged 50 to 60 with alopecia areata. Some clones in this sample may be carry-over from other donors' samples. The receptor chain draws on TRBV5-5 and TRBJ1-5; the D segment cannot be called with confidence. The input for sequencing was whole blood, taken in connection with sensitization to the hapten diphenylcyclopropenone (DPC). CDR3 region: CASSLLPDSNQPQHF. The DNA reads as follows: TGTGCCAGCAGCTTGCTTCCAGATAGCAATCAGCCCCAGCATTTT.